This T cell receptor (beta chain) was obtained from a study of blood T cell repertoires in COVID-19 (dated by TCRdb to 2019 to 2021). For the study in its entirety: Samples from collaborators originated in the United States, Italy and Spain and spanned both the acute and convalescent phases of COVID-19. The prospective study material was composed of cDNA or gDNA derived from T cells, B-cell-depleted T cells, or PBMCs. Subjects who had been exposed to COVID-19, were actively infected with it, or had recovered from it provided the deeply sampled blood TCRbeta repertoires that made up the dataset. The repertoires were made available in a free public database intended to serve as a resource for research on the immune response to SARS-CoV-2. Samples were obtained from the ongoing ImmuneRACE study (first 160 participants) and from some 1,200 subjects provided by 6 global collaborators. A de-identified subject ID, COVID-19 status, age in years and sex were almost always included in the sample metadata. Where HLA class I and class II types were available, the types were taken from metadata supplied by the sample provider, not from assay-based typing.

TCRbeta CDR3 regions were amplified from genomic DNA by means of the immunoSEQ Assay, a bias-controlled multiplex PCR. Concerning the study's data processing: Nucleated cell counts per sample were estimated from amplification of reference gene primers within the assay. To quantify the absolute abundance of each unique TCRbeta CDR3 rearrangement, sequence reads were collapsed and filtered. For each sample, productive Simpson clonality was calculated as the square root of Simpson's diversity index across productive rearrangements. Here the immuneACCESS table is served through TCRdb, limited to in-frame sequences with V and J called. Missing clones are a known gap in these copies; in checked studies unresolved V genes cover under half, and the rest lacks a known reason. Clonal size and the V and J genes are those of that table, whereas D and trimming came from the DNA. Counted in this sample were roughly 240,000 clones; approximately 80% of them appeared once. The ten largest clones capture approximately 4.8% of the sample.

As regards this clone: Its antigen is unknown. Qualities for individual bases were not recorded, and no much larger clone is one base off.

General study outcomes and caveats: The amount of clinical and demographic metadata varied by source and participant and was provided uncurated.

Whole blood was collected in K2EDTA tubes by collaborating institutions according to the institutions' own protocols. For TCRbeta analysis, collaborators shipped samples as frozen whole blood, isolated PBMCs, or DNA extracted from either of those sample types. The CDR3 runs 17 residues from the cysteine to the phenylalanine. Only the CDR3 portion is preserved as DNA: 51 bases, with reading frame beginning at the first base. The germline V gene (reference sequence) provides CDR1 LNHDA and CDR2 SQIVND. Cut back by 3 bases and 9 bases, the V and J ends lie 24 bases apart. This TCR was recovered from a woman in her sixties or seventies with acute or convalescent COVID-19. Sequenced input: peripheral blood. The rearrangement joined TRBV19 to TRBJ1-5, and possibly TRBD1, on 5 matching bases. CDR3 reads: CASSMSRARTLRGPQHF. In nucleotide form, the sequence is TGTGCCAGTAGTATGTCTAGGGCGCGAACCTTAAGGGGGCCCCAGCATTTT.